This T cell receptor beta chain came from a study of blood T cell repertoires in COVID-19. Study summary: Sites across the United States, Italy and Spain contributed samples from acute and convalescent COVID-19. T cells, B-cell-depleted T cells, or PBMCs supplied cDNA or gDNA.

Per the study methods: Scientists estimated how many nucleated cells there were by amplifying reference gene primers. Sequencing was performed with immunoSEQ multiplex PCR; in TCRdb, only in-frame clones are kept and a portion is missing. V and J calls plus clone size are reproduced from that table; the DNA served to infer D and trimming. The profile shows tens of thousands of clones, 86% of them singletons. With 3 bases clipped from V and 4 bases from J, the junction kept 5 bases outside the gene matches. Germline-derived CDR1 and CDR2 are MNHEY and SMNVEV (reference sequence). This CDR3 is built from 14 residues.

Sequencing used peripheral blood. This TCR derives from a man in his forties or fifties with active COVID-19. The rearrangement uses TRBV27 and TRBJ1-1; 7 nucleotides match TRBD1. This CDR3 reads CASSFTGAPTEAFF. DNA for the CDR3: TGTGCCAGCAGTTTTACAGGGGCTCCCACTGAAGCTTTCTTT.